This T cell receptor beta chain was profiled in a study of T-cell memory formation after mild COVID-19. Turning to the study itself: Largely donor-specific sequence clusters came from a couple of donors. Study-wide results and caveats: Nothing showed for sure that second-wave clones peaking on day 37 were SARS-CoV-2 specific. Day 15 to 85 contracting clones showed balanced CD4/CD8; day 15 to 37 expanders favored CD4+.

This clonotype has just a few counts. What it binds is unknown. TCRdb reprocessed the 5' RACE reads with MiXCR, giving one entry per CDR3 protein. The data hold some 300,000 distinct CDR3 sequences, with about 20% observed a single time. V shed 6 bases and J 7 bases; nucleotides not matched to a gene: 9. The CDR3 loop spans 14 amino acids. The material sequenced was PBMCs or a T cell subset sorted from them (not recorded which). This sequence originates from a man aged 18 to 29 who had mild COVID-19 (a few samples of this study predate the infection). Cell type and time point are not known. The chain employs TRBV12-3 or TRBV12-4 and TRBJ1-2; 9 bases line up with TRBD1. CDR3 sequence (DNA): TGTGCCAGCAGCCCGGTACAGGGGGCGGGTGGCTACACCTTC. Translating it yields CASSPVQGAGGYTF.